This T cell receptor (beta chain) was found in a study of immune reconstitution after stem cell transplant in scleroderma (dated by TCRdb to between 2016 and 2019). To prepare the library, RT-PCR was applied. For sequencing, an Illumina MiSeq was employed. TCRdb trimmed public reads at Q25 via fastp, called clones via MiXCR and kept in-frame beta chains. Each entry merges the rows of one CDR3 protein and shows their most common DNA and genes. The sample records under 4,500 distinct CDR3 sequences, about 6.3% of which are singletons. The ten top clones hold about 16% of the sample. The germline V gene (reference sequence) supplies CDR1 DFQATT and CDR2 SNEGSKA. The V end gives up 6 bases and the J end 0 bases, leaving 22 bases in the junction not matched to a gene. The CDR3 spans 20 residues, from the cysteine through the phenylalanine. Solely the CDR3 DNA is kept, with 60 bases framed from the first base.

In the case of this clonotype: Its cognate antigen has yet to be identified. Base qualities are not recorded, but no much larger clone differs from it by a single base.

The rearranged segments are TRBV20-1 and TRBJ1-5, with 8 bases aligning to TRBD1. Collection of the sample occurred before or after autologous hematopoietic stem cell transplantation (not recorded which). This sequence originates from a female donor with systemic sclerosis. Donor details come from another sample of the same person, matched by shared clones. Here is the DNA: TGCAGTGCCAACCCCCGGACAGGGCTTTTCTCTCTGGATAGCAATCAGCCCCAGCATTTT. Translated, this is CSANPRTGLFSLDSNQPQHF.